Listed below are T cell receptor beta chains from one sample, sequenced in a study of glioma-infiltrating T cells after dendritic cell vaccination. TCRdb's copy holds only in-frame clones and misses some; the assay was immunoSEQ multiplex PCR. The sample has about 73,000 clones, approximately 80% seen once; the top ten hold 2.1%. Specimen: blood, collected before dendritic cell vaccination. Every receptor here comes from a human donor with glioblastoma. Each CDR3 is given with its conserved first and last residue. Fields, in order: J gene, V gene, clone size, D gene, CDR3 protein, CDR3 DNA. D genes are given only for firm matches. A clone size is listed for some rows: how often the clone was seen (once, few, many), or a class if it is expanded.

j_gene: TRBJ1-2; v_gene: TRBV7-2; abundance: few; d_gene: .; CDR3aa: CASSKDLGPYGYTF; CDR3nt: TGTGCCAGCAGCAAAGACCTGGGCCCCTATGGCTACACCTTC
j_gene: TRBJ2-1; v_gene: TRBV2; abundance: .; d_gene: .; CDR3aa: CASSVDRSNEQFF; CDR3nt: TGTGCCAGCAGTGTTGACAGGAGCAATGAGCAGTTCTTC
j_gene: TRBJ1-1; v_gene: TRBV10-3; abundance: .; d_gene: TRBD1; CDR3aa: CATTGGINWANTEAFF; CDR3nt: TGTGCCACCACAGGGGGAATAAATTGGGCGAACACTGAAGCTTTCTTT
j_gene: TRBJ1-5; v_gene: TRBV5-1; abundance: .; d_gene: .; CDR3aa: CASSWGGDGQPQHF; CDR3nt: TGCGCCAGCAGCTGGGGGGGGGATGGTCAGCCCCAGCATTTT
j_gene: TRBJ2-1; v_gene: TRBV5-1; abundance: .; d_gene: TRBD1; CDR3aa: CASSLGQGEYNEQFF; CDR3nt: TGCGCCAGCAGCCTAGGACAGGGAGAATACAATGAGCAGTTCTTC
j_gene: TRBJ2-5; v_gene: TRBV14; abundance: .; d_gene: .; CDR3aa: CASSQDRGQGKLRETQYF; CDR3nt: TGTGCCAGCAGCCAAGATCGAGGGCAGGGGAAGTTGCGAGAGACCCAGTACTTC
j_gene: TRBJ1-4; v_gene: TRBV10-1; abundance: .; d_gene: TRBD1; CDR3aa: CATPTGTDEKLFF; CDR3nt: TGCGCCACCCCGACAGGGACAGACGAAAAACTGTTTTTT
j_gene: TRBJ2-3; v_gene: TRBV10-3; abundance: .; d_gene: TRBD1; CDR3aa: CAIRDRDTDTQYF; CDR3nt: TGTGCCATCAGGGACAGGGACACAGATACGCAGTATTTT
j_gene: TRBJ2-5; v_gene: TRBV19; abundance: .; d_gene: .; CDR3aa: CASSGGLVETQYF; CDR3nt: TGTGCCAGTAGTGGAGGTCTAGTGGAGACCCAGTACTTC
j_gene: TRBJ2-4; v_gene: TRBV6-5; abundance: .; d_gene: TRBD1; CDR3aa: CATGGSGNIQYF; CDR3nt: TGTGCCACAGGGGGTTCGGGGAACATTCAGTACTTC
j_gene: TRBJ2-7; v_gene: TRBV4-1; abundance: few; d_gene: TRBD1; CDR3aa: CASSHLPGQGYEQYF; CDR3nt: TGCGCCAGCAGCCATTTGCCGGGACAGGGCTACGAGCAGTACTTC
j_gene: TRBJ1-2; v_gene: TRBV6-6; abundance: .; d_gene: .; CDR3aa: CASSYERGVLYGYTF; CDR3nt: TGTGCCAGCAGTTACGAACGGGGGGTCCTCTATGGCTACACCTTC
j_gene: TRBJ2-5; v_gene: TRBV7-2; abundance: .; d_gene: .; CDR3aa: CASSYIFKTGKETQYF; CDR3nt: TGTGCCAGCAGCTATATCTTTAAAACAGGCAAAGAGACCCAGTACTTC
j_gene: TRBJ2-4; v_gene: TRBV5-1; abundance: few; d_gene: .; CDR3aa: CASSLSGAKNIQYF; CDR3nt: TGCGCCAGCAGCTTATCAGGGGCCAAAAACATTCAGTACTTC
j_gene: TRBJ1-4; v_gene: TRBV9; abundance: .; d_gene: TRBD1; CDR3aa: CASSVGWGQGNEKLFF; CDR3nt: TGTGCCAGCAGCGTCGGGTGGGGACAGGGGAATGAAAAACTGTTTTTT
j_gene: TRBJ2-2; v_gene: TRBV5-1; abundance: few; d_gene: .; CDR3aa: CASSPGAPGIRELFF; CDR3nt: TGCGCCAGCAGCCCGGGAGCCCCAGGGATCAGGGAGCTGTTTTTT
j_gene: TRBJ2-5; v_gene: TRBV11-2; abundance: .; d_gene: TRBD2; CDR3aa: CASSSEAGDRETQYF; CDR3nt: TGTGCCAGCAGCTCTGAAGCGGGGGATCGGGAGACCCAGTACTTC
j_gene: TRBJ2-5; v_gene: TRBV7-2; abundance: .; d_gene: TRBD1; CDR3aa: CATVDRVETQYF; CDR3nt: TGTGCCACCGTCGACAGGGTGGAGACCCAGTACTTC
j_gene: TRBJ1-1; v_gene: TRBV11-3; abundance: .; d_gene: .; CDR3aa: CASSLRVNTEAFF; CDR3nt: TGTGCCAGCAGCTTGCGGGTGAACACTGAAGCTTTCTTT
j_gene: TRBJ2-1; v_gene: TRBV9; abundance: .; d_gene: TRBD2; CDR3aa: CASSVRTSGSFNEQFF; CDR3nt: TGTGCCAGCAGCGTTAGGACTAGCGGGAGCTTTAATGAGCAGTTCTTC
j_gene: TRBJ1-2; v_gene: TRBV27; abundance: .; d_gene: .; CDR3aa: CASSFTTGDGYTF; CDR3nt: TGTGCCAGCAGTTTCACGACAGGAGATGGCTACACCTTC
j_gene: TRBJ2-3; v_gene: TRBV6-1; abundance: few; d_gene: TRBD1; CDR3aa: CASSVDRGGTDTQYF; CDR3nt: TGTGCCAGCAGTGTAGACAGGGGAGGCACAGATACGCAGTATTTT
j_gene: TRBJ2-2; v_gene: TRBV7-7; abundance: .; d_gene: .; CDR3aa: CASSRREGAGELFF; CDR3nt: TGTGCCAGCAGCCGCAGAGAGGGGGCCGGGGAGCTGTTTTTT
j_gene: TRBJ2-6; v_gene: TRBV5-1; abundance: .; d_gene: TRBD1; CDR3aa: CASSQQGAGGANVLTF; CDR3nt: TGCGCCAGCAGCCAACAGGGGGCGGGAGGGGCCAACGTCCTGACTTTC
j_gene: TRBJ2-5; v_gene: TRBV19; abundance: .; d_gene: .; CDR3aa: CASTVNQKNQETQYF; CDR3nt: TGTGCCAGTACCGTGAATCAGAAAAACCAAGAGACCCAGTACTTC
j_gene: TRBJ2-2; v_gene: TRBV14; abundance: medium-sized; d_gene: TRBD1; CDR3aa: CASSRRSGTGIEKFFIGELFF; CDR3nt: TGTGCCAGCAGCCGAAGGTCCGGGACAGGGATCGAGAAGTTCTTTATTGGGGAGCTGTTTTTT
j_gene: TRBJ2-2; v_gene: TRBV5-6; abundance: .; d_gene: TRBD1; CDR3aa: CASSGRDRVTGELFF; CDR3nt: TGTGCCAGCAGCGGCCGGGACAGGGTCACCGGGGAGCTGTTTTTT
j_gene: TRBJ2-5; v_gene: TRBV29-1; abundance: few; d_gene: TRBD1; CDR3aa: CSVAPLTGSETQYF; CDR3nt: TGCAGCGTTGCTCCCTTGACAGGGTCCGAGACCCAGTACTTC
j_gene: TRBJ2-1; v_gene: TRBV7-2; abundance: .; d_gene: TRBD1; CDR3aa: CASSKRQGWGDEQFF; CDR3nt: TGTGCCAGCAGCAAAAGACAGGGATGGGGAGATGAGCAGTTCTTC
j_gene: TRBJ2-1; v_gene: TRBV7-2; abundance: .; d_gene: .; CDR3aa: CASSPNRVRYNEQFF; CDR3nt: TGTGCCAGCAGCCCTAACCGGGTCCGATACAATGAGCAGTTCTTC
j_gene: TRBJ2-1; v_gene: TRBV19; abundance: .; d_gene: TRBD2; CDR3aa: CASSTTSGANEQFF; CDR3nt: TGTGCCAGTAGTACCACTAGCGGGGCCAATGAGCAGTTCTTC
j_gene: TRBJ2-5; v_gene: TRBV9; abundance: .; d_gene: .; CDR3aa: CASSALTGQETQYF; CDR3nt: TGTGCCAGCAGCGCCTTAACAGGGCAAGAGACCCAGTACTTC
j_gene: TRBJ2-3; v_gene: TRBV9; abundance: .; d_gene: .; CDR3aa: CASSVEGGPSTDTQYF; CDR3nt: TGTGCCAGCAGCGTAGAGGGGGGGCCAAGCACAGATACGCAGTATTTT
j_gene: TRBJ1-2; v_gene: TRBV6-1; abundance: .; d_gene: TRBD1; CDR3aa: CASSENRDRVAYFGYTF; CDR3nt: TGTGCCAGCAGTGAGAATCGGGACAGGGTCGCCTATTTTGGTTACACCTTC
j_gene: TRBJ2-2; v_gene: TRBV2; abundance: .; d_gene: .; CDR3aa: CASSLQGGDTGELFF; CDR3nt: TGTGCCAGCAGTTTACAAGGGGGGGACACCGGGGAGCTGTTTTTT
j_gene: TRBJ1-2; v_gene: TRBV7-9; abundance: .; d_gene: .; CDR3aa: CASSLGTNYGYTF; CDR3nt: TGTGCCAGCAGCTTAGGGACAAACTATGGCTACACCTTC
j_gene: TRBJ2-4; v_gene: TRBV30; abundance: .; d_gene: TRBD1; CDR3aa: CAWSDRGNIQYF; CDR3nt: TGTGCCTGGAGCGACAGGGGCAACATTCAGTACTTC
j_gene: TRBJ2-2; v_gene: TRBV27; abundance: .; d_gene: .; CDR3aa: CASSFRPGWVGELFF; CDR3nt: TGTGCCAGCAGTTTCCGGCCCGGGTGGGTCGGGGAGCTGTTTTTT
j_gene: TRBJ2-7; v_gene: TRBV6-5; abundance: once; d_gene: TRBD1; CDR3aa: CASSYSGTDSYEQYF; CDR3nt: TGTGCCAGCAGTTACTCCGGGACAGATTCCTACGAGCAGTACTTC
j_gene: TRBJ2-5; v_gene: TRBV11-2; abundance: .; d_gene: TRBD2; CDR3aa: CASSLEGGRETQYF; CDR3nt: TGTGCCAGCAGCTTAGAAGGCGGGAGGGAGACCCAGTACTTC
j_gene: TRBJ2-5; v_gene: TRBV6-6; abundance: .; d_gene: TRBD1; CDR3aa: CASSSQPGQGQETQYF; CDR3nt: TGTGCCAGCAGTTCACAACCGGGACAGGGGCAAGAGACCCAGTACTTC
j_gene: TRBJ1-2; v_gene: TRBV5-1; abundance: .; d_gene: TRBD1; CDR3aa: CASSPIGQGIHGYTF; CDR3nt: TGCGCCAGCAGCCCCATCGGACAGGGAATCCATGGCTACACCTTC
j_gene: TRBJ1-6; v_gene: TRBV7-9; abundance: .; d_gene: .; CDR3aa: CASSITGPGDSPLHF; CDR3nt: TGTGCCAGCAGCATTACAGGGCCCGGCGATTCACCCCTCCACTTT
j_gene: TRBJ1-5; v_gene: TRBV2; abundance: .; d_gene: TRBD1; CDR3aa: CASSMGQTSNQPQHF; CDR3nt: TGTGCCAGCAGTATGGGACAGACCAGCAATCAGCCCCAGCATTTT
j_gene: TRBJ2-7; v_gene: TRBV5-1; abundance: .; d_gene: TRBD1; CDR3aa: CASSVTGYGTSYEQYF; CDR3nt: TGCGCCAGCAGCGTGACAGGGTACGGGACCTCCTACGAGCAGTACTTC
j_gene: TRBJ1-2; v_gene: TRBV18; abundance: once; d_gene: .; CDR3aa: CASSRELWGGHPNYGYTF; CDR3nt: TGTGCCAGCTCACGGGAACTGTGGGGAGGACACCCCAACTATGGCTACACCTTC
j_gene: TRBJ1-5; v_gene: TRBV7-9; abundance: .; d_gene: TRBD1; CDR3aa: CASSLQGDQPQHF; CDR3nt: TGTGCCAGCAGCTTGCAGGGGGACCAGCCCCAGCATTTT
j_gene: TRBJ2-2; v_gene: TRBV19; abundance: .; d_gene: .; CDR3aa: CASSTEEFPGELFF; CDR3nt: TGTGCCAGTAGCACCGAGGAGTTCCCCGGGGAGCTGTTTTTT
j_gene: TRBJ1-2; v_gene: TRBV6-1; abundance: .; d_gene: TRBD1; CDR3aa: CASSEDRGNYGYTF; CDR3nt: TGTGCCAGCAGTGAGGACAGGGGGAACTATGGCTACACCTTC
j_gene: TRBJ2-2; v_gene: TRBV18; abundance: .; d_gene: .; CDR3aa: CASSPPRQGGTGELFF; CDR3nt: TGTGCCAGCTCACCTCCTAGACAGGGAGGTACCGGGGAGCTGTTTTTT
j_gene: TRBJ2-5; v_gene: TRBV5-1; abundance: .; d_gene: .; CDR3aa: CASRRGSQETQYF; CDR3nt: TGCGCCAGCAGGCGGGGCAGTCAAGAGACCCAGTACTTC
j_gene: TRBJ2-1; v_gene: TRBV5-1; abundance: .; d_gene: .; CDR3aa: CASSLGQLIRDEQFF; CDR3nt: TGCGCCAGCAGCTTGGGACAGCTAATTCGGGATGAGCAGTTCTTC
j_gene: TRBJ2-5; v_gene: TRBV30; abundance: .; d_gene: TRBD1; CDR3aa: CAWSGDRGETQYF; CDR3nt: TGTGCCTGGAGTGGGGACAGGGGCGAGACCCAGTACTTC